These T cell receptor beta chains were read from a single sample in a study of blood T cells in healthy people across ages. TCRdb called the 5' RACE reads again in MiXCR, with one record for every CDR3 protein. The sample holds some 640,000 distinct CDR3 sequences, around half seen once. The sample consisted of blood. The receptors derive from a woman between 55 and 75 years old in good health. Both conserved end residues are part of each CDR3. D genes are given only for firm matches. Only part of the rows carry a size: once, few, many, or a class if the clone is expanded.

v_gene	d_gene	j_gene	abundance	CDR3nt	CDR3aa
TRBV28	TRBD2	TRBJ2-5	.	TGTGCCAGCAGTTTATATCAAGCGGGAGAGTTAGAGACCCAGTACTTC	CASSLYQAGELETQYF
TRBV7-2	TRBD2	TRBJ2-1	few	TGTGCCAGCAGCCCCTCTAGCGGGGGGTACAATGAGCAGTTCTTC	CASSPSSGGYNEQFF
TRBV6-2/TRBV6-3	TRBD1	TRBJ2-1	.	TGTGCCAGCAGTCCGAGACAGGGGGCTGGCAATGAGCAGTTCTTC	CASSPRQGAGNEQFF
TRBV6-2/TRBV6-3	.	TRBJ2-1	.	TGTGCCAGCAGTTACTCGGGAGTGGGGTACAATGAGCAGTTCTTC	CASSYSGVGYNEQFF
TRBV15	.	TRBJ2-5	.	TGTGCCACCAGCAGAGACACTACAGAGACCCAGTACTTC	CATSRDTTETQYF
TRBV20-1	.	TRBJ1-5	.	TGCAGTGCTAGAGCGACGGGGCGAAGCGTTCAGCCCCAGCATTTT	CSARATGRSVQPQHF
TRBV6-5	.	TRBJ1-1	once	TGTGCCAGCAGTCGAATCGGACAGACGGTTGGCACTGAAGCTTTCTTT	CASSRIGQTVGTEAFF
TRBV7-2	TRBD1	TRBJ1-5	.	TGTGCCAGCAGCTTAGAAGGGGGAGGGGGCAAGCCCCAGCATTTT	CASSLEGGGGKPQHF
TRBV15	TRBD2	TRBJ2-7	.	TGTGCCACCAGCAGAGATCGAGGAGCGGGAGTTGGAGACGAGCAGTACTTC	CATSRDRGAGVGDEQYF
TRBV25-1	.	TRBJ2-1	.	TGTGCCAGCCGCAAGGTCAATGAGCAGTTCTTC	CASRKVNEQFF
TRBV13	.	TRBJ2-1	.	TGTGCCAGCAGCCCTCCCCCGGGCTCAGATGAGCAGTTCTTC	CASSPPPGSDEQFF
TRBV20-1	.	TRBJ2-6	few	TGCAGTGCTAGTTCCTCTGGGGCCAACGTCCTGACTTTC	CSASSSGANVLTF
TRBV28	.	TRBJ2-7	.	TGTGCCAGCAGTTTAGGTGGCATAGGAGCACCCGAGCAGTACTTC	CASSLGGIGAPEQYF
TRBV3-1	.	TRBJ2-1	.	TGTGCCAGCAGCCGATTAGGAGGACGGTCGTCCTCCTACAATGAGCAGTTCTTC	CASSRLGGRSSSYNEQFF
TRBV4-1	.	TRBJ2-5	few	TGCGCCAGCAGCCAAAGCCATAGCGAGGAGACCCAGTACTTC	CASSQSHSEETQYF
TRBV6-6	TRBD1	TRBJ1-5	.	TGTGCCAGCAGCTTTTTACAGGGGAAGTATCGAAATCTCCAGCATTTT	CASSFLQGKYRNLQHF
TRBV11-3	TRBD2	TRBJ2-2	.	TGTGCCAGCAGTGAAGGTCGGGGGGACACCGGGGAGCTGTTTTTT	CASSEGRGDTGELFF
TRBV27	.	TRBJ1-6	.	TGTGCCAGCAGTTTACGACAGGCAGCCAATTCACCCCTCCACTTT	CASSLRQAANSPLHF
TRBV27	TRBD2	TRBJ2-5	.	TGTGCCAGCAACTCCTTAGGTCTAGCGGAGGAGACCCAGTACTTC	CASNSLGLAEETQYF
TRBV6-2/TRBV6-3	TRBD1	TRBJ2-7	few	TGTGCCAGCAGTTTACACACTGGGACAGCTCAGTACGAGCAGTACTTC	CASSLHTGTAQYEQYF
TRBV12-3/TRBV12-4	TRBD1	TRBJ2-4	few	TGTGCCAGCAGTTTAGCGAGGGGACAGGGGTACTTC	CASSLARGQGYF
TRBV28	.	TRBJ1-1	.	TGTGCCAGCAGCCTCGGGGGGGTCGGGTCTTTCTTT	CASSLGGVGSFF
TRBV10-3	.	TRBJ1-1	once	TGTGCCATCAGTGAGTCGGCAACGGGGGGAGCTTTCTTT	CAISESATGGAFF
TRBV3-1	TRBD1	TRBJ2-6	few	TGTGCCAGCAGCCAACGGACAGGGGAACTCTCTGGGGCCAACGTCCTGACTTTC	CASSQRTGELSGANVLTF
TRBV2	.	TRBJ2-7	few	TGTGCCAGCAGTGAAGACACTGGCGAGCAGTACTTC	CASSEDTGEQYF
TRBV20-1	TRBD2	TRBJ2-4	.	TGCAGTGCTAGGGGGACTAGCTATGAAAACATTCAGTACTTC	CSARGTSYENIQYF
TRBV20-1	TRBD2	TRBJ2-7	.	TGCAGTGCTAGAGCTCTCCTTAGCGGGGGAACCTACGAGCAGTACTTC	CSARALLSGGTYEQYF
TRBV20-1	TRBD1	TRBJ2-7	.	TGCAGTGCTAGACGGTGGGACAGGGACTCCAGATCCTCCTACGAGCAGTACTTC	CSARRWDRDSRSSYEQYF
TRBV5-6	.	TRBJ1-1	.	TGTGCCAGCAGCTCACTGACAGGAGGTCCTGAAGCTTTCTTT	CASSSLTGGPEAFF
TRBV7-2	.	TRBJ1-4	many	TGTGCCAGCAGCTTTTACCTGAATGAAAAACTGTTTTTT	CASSFYLNEKLFF
TRBV6-1	.	TRBJ2-7	.	TGTGCCAGCAGTGAACTTCTTAGCTCCTACGAGCAGTACTTC	CASSELLSSYEQYF
TRBV20-1	.	TRBJ2-7	.	TGCAGTGCTAGCGTCCAAGGGGGAGGGCCCTACGAGCAGTACTTC	CSASVQGGGPYEQYF
TRBV29-1	TRBD2	TRBJ2-7	few	TGCAGCGTTGAAATGACTAGCGGGTACGAGCAGTACTTC	CSVEMTSGYEQYF
TRBV3-1	.	TRBJ2-1	.	TGTGCCAGCAGCCAGGGGAAGAGTGGGGAGCAGTTCTTC	CASSQGKSGEQFF
TRBV7-3	TRBD1	TRBJ2-3	.	TGTGCCAGCAGCTTAGAGGGCAGGGGGCCCAGAACTAGCACAGATACGCAGTATTTT	CASSLEGRGPRTSTDTQYF
TRBV20-1	.	TRBJ2-1	.	TGCAGTGCTAGGCCCCGTGGCCCACTATACAATGAGCAGTTCTTC	CSARPRGPLYNEQFF
TRBV7-8	TRBD2	TRBJ2-3	few	TGTGCCAGCAGCTTAGTTGCTAGCGGGAGTGTCACAGATACGCAGTATTTT	CASSLVASGSVTDTQYF
TRBV27	TRBD1	TRBJ2-7	.	TGTGCCAGCAGCTCCCTCCGGGACAGAAAAGAGCAGTACTTC	CASSSLRDRKEQYF
TRBV29-1	.	TRBJ1-1	few	TGCAGCGCAACGGCCCAACCGAACACTGAAGCTTTCTTT	CSATAQPNTEAFF
TRBV6-6	.	TRBJ2-3	.	TGTGCCAGCATGGGAGCAGGGACCACAGATACGCAGTATTTT	CASMGAGTTDTQYF
TRBV3-1	TRBD2	TRBJ2-1	.	TGTGCCAGCAGCAAGACTAGCGGGAGTGGCAATGAGCAGTTCTTC	CASSKTSGSGNEQFF
TRBV24-1	TRBD2	TRBJ2-3	.	TGTGCCACCAGTGATCCCGGGAGGGGGATGGATACGCAGTATTTT	CATSDPGRGMDTQYF
TRBV11-2	TRBD2	TRBJ2-7	many	TGTGCCAGCAGCCCGACTAGCGGGAGGACCTCCTACGAGCAGTACTTC	CASSPTSGRTSYEQYF